The source of this T cell receptor beta chain is a study of OX40 agonist ivuxolimab in advanced cancers. Only in-frame clones appear in the TCRdb table, and some are missing; sequencing was by immunoSEQ multiplex PCR. The sample lists tens of thousands of clones; approximately 80% were seen once. The germline gives CDR1 SGHNT, CDR2 YENEEA. There are 12 residues in the CDR3. Deletions cut 5 bases from V and 7 bases from J, with 11 bases between. The sample was CD4+ or CD8+ T cells sorted from blood, taken in a trial of the OX40 agonist ivuxolimab. This sequence was found in an adult with an advanced solid tumor such as melanoma, head and neck, liver or kidney cancer. The rearrangement links TRBV11-3 to TRBJ1-2, with no clear D. This chain's CDR3 is CASSDRGFGYTF. CDR3 nucleotides: TGTGCCAGCAGCGATAGAGGGTTTGGCTACACCTTC.